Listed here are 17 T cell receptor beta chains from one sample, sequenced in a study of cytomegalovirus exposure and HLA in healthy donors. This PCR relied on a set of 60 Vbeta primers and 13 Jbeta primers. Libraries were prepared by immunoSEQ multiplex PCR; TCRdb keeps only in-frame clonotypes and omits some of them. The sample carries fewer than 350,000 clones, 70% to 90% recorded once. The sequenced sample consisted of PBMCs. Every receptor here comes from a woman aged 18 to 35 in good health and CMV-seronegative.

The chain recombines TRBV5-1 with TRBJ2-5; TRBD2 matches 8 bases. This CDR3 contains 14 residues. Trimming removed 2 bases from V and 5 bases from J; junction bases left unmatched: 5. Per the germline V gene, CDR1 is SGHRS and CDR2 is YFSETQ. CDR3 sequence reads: CASSFHGGDETQYF. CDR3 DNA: TGCGCCAGCAGCTTTCACGGGGGGGATGAGACCCAGTACTTC. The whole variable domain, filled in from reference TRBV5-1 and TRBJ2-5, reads KAGVTQTPRYLIKTRGQQVTLSCSPISGHRSVSWYQQTPGQGLQFLFEYFSETQRNKGNFPGRFSGRQFSNSRSEMNVSTLELGDSALYLCASSFHGGDETQYFGPGTRLLVL.

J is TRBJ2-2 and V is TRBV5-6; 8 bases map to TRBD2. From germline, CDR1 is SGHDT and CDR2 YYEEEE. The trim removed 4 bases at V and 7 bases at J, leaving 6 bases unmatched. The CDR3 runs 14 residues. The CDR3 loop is CASSPGLVDGELFF. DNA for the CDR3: TGTGCCAGCAGCCCGGGACTAGTTGACGGGGAGCTGTTTTTT.

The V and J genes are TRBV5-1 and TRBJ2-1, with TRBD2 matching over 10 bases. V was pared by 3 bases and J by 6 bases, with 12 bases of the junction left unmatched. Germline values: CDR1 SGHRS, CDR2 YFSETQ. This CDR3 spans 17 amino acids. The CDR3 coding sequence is TGCGCCAGCAGCTCACAAGGGACTAGCGAGTACATCAATGAGCAGTTCTTC. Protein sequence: CASSSQGTSEYINEQFF. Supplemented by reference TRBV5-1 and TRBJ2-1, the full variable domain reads KAGVTQTPRYLIKTRGQQVTLSCSPISGHRSVSWYQQTPGQGLQFLFEYFSETQRNKGNFPGRFSGRQFSNSRSEMNVSTLELGDSALYLCASSSQGTSEYINEQFFGPGTRLTVL.

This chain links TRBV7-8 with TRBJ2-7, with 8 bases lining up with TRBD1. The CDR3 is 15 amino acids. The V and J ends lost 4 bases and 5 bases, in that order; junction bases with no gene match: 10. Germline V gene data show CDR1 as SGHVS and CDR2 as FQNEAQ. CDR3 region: CASSSGGQGTHEQYF. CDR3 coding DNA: TGTGCCAGCAGCTCAGGTGGACAGGGCACCCACGAGCAGTACTTC.

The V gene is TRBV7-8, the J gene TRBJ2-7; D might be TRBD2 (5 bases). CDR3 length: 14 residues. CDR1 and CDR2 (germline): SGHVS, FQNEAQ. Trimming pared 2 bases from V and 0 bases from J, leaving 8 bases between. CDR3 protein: CASSLTGLSYEQYF. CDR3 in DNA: TGTGCCAGCAGCTTAACCGGACTCTCCTACGAGCAGTACTTC.

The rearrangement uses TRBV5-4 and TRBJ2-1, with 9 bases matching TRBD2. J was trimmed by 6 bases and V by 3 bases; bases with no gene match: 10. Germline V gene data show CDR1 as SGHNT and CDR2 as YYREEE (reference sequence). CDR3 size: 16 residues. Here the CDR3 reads CASSSPGTSISNEQFF. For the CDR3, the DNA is TGTGCCAGCAGCTCCCCCGGGACTAGCATCTCCAATGAGCAGTTCTTC.

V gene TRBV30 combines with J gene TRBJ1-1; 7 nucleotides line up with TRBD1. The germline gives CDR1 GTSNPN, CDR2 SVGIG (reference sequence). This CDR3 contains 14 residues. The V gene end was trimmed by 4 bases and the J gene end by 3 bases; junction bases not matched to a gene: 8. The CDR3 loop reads CAWTPGGPDTEAFF. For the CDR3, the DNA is TGTGCCTGGACCCCAGGGGGGCCGGACACTGAAGCTTTCTTT.

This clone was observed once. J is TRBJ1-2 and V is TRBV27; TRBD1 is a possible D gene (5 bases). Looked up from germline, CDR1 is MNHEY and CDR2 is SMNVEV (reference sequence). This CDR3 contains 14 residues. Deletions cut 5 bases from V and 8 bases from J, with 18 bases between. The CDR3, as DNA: TGTGCCAGCAGTACCGCCCAGGGAGGGCGAGGCTACACCTTC. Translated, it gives CASSTAQGGRGYTF.

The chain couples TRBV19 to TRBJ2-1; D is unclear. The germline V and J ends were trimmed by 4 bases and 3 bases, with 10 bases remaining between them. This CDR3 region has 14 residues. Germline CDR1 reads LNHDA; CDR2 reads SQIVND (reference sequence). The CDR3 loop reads CASSRRLGYNEQFF. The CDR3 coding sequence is TGTGCCAGTAGTAGGCGGCTAGGCTACAATGAGCAGTTCTTC.

DNA of the CDR3: TGTGCCAGCAGTTTAAGGGAGGACACTGAAGCTTTCTTT. Translation: CASSLREDTEAFF. The chain links TRBV27 to TRBJ1-1; D remains unclear. The germline gives CDR1 MNHEY, CDR2 SMNVEV (reference sequence). V was trimmed by 2 bases and J by 3 bases, leaving 7 bases between them. This CDR3 is built from 13 residues.

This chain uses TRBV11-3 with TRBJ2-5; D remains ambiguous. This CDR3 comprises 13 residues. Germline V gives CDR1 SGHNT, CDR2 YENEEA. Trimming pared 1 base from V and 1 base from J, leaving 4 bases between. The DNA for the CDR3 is TGTGCCAGCAGCTTAGGCAGCCAAGAGACCCAGTACTTC. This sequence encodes CASSLGSQETQYF.

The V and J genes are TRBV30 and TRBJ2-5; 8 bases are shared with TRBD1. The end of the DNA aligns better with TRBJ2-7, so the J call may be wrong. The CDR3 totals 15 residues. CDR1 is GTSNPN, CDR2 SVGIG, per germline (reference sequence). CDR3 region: CAWSGRWDRPYEQYF. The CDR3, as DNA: TGTGCCTGGAGTGGTAGGTGGGACAGGCCCTACGAGCAGTACTTC.

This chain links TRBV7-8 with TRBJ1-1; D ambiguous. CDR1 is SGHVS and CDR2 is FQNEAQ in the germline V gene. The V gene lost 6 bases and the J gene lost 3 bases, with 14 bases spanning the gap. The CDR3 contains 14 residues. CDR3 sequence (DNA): TGTGCCAGCAGGAAGAATTTCGGGGACACTGAAGCTTTCTTT. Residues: CASRKNFGDTEAFF.

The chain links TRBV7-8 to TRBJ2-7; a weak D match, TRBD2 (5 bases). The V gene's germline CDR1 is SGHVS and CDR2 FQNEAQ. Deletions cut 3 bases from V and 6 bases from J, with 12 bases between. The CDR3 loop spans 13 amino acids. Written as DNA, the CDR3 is TGTGCCAGCAGCTTCGGCCTAGCTTCCGAGCAGTACTTC. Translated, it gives CASSFGLASEQYF.

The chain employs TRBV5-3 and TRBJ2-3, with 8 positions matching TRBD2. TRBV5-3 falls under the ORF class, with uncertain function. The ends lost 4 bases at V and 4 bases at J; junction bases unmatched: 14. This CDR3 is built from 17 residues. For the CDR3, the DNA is TGTGCCAGAAGCCCTGAAATCTCGCGGGGGGAATCAGATACGCAGTATTTT. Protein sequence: CARSPEISRGESDTQYF.

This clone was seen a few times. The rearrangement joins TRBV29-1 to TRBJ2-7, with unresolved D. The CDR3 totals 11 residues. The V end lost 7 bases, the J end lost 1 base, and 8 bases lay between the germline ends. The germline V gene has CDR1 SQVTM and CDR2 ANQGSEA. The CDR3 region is CSALRSYEQYF. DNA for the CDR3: TGCAGCGCCCTGCGGTCCTACGAGCAGTACTTC.

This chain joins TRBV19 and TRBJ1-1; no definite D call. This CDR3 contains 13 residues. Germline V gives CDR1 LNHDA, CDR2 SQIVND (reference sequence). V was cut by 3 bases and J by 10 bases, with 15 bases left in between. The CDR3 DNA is TGTGCCAGTAGTATCCCCGGGTTGGGTACAGCTTTCTTT. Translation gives CASSIPGLGTAFF.